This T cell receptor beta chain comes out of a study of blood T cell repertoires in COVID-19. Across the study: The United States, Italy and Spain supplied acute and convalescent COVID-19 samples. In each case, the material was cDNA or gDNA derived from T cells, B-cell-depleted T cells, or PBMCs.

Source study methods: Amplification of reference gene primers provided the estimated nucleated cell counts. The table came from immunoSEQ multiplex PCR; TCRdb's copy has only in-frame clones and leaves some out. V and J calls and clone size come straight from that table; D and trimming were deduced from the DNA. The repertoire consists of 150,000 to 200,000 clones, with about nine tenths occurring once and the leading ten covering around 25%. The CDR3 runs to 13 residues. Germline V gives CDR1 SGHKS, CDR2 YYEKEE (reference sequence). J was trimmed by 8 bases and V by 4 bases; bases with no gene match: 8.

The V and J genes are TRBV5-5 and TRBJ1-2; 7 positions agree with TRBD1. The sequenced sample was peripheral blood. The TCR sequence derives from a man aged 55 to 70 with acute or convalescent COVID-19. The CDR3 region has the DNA TGTGCCAGCAGCAAGACAGGGACTGGGGGCTACACCTTC. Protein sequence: CASSKTGTGGYTF.